A single sample gave rise to the 27 T cell receptor beta chains below, sequenced in a study of blood T cell repertoires in COVID-19. The assay was immunoSEQ multiplex PCR, and TCRdb's table has in-frame clones only and misses some. Here the sample spans roughly 160,000 clones, less than 85% being singletons. The sample taken for sequencing was peripheral blood. These receptors were collected from an elderly woman with active or convalescent COVID-19.

V usage is TRBV10-3 and J usage is TRBJ2-2, with no clear D. The germline V and J ends were trimmed by 3 bases and 0 bases, with 11 bases remaining between them. Germline CDR1 and CDR2: ENHRY and SYGVKD. CDR3 size: 16 residues. The CDR3 is CAISDRLPSNTGELFF. CDR3 nucleotides: TGTGCCATCAGTGACCGACTCCCGTCGAACACCGGGGAGCTGTTTTTT.

The CDR3 DNA sequence: TGTGCCAGCAGGGACCGGGACAGGGTTCAGCCCCAGCATTTT. Translated: CASRDRDRVQPQHF. This chain links TRBV6-5 with TRBJ1-5; 9 nucleotides align to TRBD1. CDR3 length equals 14 residues. Germline V gene data show CDR1 as MNHEY and CDR2 as SVGAGI. Unmatched junction bases numbered 6, after V lost 6 bases and J lost 6 bases.

The V gene is TRBV5-1, the J gene TRBJ1-4, with D perhaps matching TRBD1 (5 bases). The germline CDR1 and CDR2 sequences are SGHRS and YFSETQ. Trimming took 4 bases from V and 6 from J, leaving 13 bases between them. The CDR3 has 14 residues. The DNA of the CDR3 is TGCGCCAGCAGCCCCGGGGGGAGCTATGAAAAACTGTTTTTT. Protein sequence: CASSPGGSYEKLFF.

The table lists this clone with a count of one. The chain recombines TRBV29-1 with TRBJ2-6; TRBD1 is a possible D gene (6 bases). The CDR3 is 15 residues long. Looked up from germline, CDR1 is SQVTM and CDR2 is ANQGSEA. The V end lost 7 bases, the J end lost 2 bases, and 15 bases lay between the germline ends. The CDR3 protein is CSARDIEAGANVLTF. CDR3 nucleotide sequence: TGCAGCGCCCGGGACATTGAGGCTGGGGCCAACGTCCTGACTTTC. The full variable domain, rest sourced from reference TRBV29-1 and TRBJ2-6, is SAVISQKPSRDICQRGTSLTIQCQVDSQVTMMFWYRQQPGQSLTLIATANQGSEATYESGFVIDKFPISRPNLTFSTLTVSNMSPEDSSIYLCSARDIEAGANVLTFGAGSRLTVL.

This clone was recorded a few times. This sequence joins TRBV18 and TRBJ1-5; 7 nucleotides match TRBD1. The germline V gene has CDR1 KGHSH and CDR2 LQKENI. The junction had 14 bases not matched to a gene; V was cut back by 2 bases and J by 7 bases. The CDR3 spans 17 residues. The CDR3 coding sequence is TGTGCCAGCTCACCAAGGACAGGAGGTTCTCTGGGGCAGCCCCAGCATTTT. Translation: CASSPRTGGSLGQPQHF.

The chain carries TRBV2 and TRBJ2-5; TRBD2 matches 8 bases. The CDR3 is 15 residues long. CDR1 and CDR2 (germline): SNHLY, FYNNEI. The J segment lost 1 base and the V segment lost 9 bases, leaving 10 bases of the junction unmatched. The CDR3 DNA follows: TGTGCCAGTAAAACTAGCGGCCACGCCCAAGAGACCCAGTACTTC. This sequence encodes CASKTSGHAQETQYF.

CDR3 nucleotide sequence: TGTGCCAGCAGCCCAGACGGGTGGAACACCGGGGAGCTGTTTTTT. Its translation: CASSPDGWNTGELFF. V is TRBV6-5 and J is TRBJ2-2; D not resolved. The V gene's germline CDR1 is MNHEY and CDR2 SVGAGI. The CDR3 has 15 residues. Deletions cut 6 bases from V and 1 base from J, with 12 bases between.

The chain couples TRBV7-9 to TRBJ2-7, with TRBD2 identical over 9 bases. Germline V CDR1 and CDR2: SEHNR, FQNEAQ (reference sequence). V dropped 4 bases and J dropped 4; count of bases not matched to a gene: 11. The CDR3 totals 16 residues. The CDR3, as DNA: TGTGCCAGCAGCTCACAAACTAGCGGGTTCGCTTACGAGCAGTACTTC. Protein: CASSSQTSGFAYEQYF. Combining the CDR3 with reference TRBV7-9 and TRBJ2-7 gives the whole variable domain DTGVSQNPRHKITKRGQNVTFRCDPISEHNRLYWYRQTLGQGPEFLTYFQNEAQLEKSRLLSDRFSAERPKGSFSTLEIQRTEQGDSAMYLCASSSQTSGFAYEQYFGPGTRLTVT.

V is TRBV19 and J is TRBJ1-5; TRBD1 aligns across 8 bases. J lost 4 bases, V lost 4 bases, and 9 bases had no gene match. CDR1 and CDR2 (germline): LNHDA, SQIVND (reference sequence). The CDR3 is 16 amino acids. The CDR3 region is CASSTKTGEGNQPQHF. CDR3 bases: TGTGCCAGTAGTACAAAGACAGGGGAGGGGAATCAGCCCCAGCATTTT. The variable domain in full, with the rest retrieved from reference TRBV19 and TRBJ1-5, is DGGITQSPKYLFRKEGQNVTLSCEQNLNHDAMYWYRQDPGQGLRLIYYSQIVNDFQKGDIAEGYSVSREKKESFPLTVTSAQKNPTAFYLCASSTKTGEGNQPQHFGDGTRLSIL.

The chain uses TRBV5-1 and TRBJ2-7, with a possible D match to TRBD1 (5 bases). Trimming shortened V by 4 bases and J by 3 bases, and 29 bases separated the two germline ends. This CDR3 has 19 residues. CDR1 is SGHRS, CDR2 YFSETQ, per germline. CDR3 region: CASSPNPPPGIQRGYEQYF. DNA for the CDR3: TGCGCCAGCAGCCCCAACCCCCCCCCAGGGATTCAAAGAGGCTACGAGCAGTACTTC.

The rearrangement joins TRBV9 to TRBJ2-1; a possible D gene is TRBD2 (5 bases). Trimming pared 0 bases from V and 8 bases from J, leaving 18 bases between. The CDR3 consists of 16 residues. Germline V lookup: CDR1 SGDLS, CDR2 YYNGEE. The CDR3 sequence is CASSVVGSGVGHEQFF. CDR3 bases: TGTGCCAGCAGCGTAGTAGGGAGTGGGGTAGGGCATGAGCAGTTCTTC. Complete variable domain (other parts from reference TRBV9 and TRBJ2-1): DSGVTQTPKHLITATGQRVTLRCSPRSGDLSVYWYQQSLDQGLQFLIQYYNGEERAKGNILERFSAQQFPDLHSELNLSSLELGDSALYFCASSVVGSGVGHEQFFGPGTRLTVL.

This clone was seen a handful of times. This chain uses TRBV2 with TRBJ1-5; 7 bases are shared with TRBD1. V gave up 6 bases and J gave up 12 bases; unmatched junction bases: 11. Germline V gene sequence: CDR1 SNHLY, CDR2 FYNNEI. The CDR3 consists of 13 residues. The CDR3 protein is CASSQRQGMYQHF. In nucleotides, the CDR3 is TGTGCCAGCAGCCAGAGACAGGGAATGTACCAGCATTTT.

V usage is TRBV3-1 (or the pseudogene TRBV3-2) and J usage is TRBJ2-7; 7 nucleotides line up with TRBD1. CDR1 is LGHDT and CDR2 is YNNKEL in the germline V gene (reference sequence). The CDR3 has 14 amino acids. Losses at the gene ends were 3 bases for V and 3 bases for J; bases not matched to a gene: 5. The CDR3 region has the DNA TGTGCCAGCAGCCAGGGACAGACTCACTACGAGCAGTACTTC. It is translated as CASSQGQTHYEQYF.

The V and J genes are TRBV5-1 and TRBJ1-1, with 8 positions matching TRBD1. CDR1 and CDR2 from the germline V gene are SGHRS and YFSETQ. The CDR3 is made up of 14 amino acids. With V trimmed by 4 bases and J by 7 bases, 9 bases remained unmatched. The CDR3 region is CASSPSQGVVEAFF. Written as DNA, the CDR3 is TGCGCCAGCAGCCCCTCACAGGGGGTGGTTGAAGCTTTCTTT.

The chain couples TRBV4-2 to TRBJ2-3, with 16 bases lining up with TRBD2. CDR1 and CDR2 (germline): LGHNA, YNFKEQ. The trim removed 0 bases at V and 1 base at J, leaving 4 bases unmatched. The CDR3 is made up of 19 amino acids. The CDR3 DNA sequence: TGTGCCAGCAGCCAAGAGGGACTAGCGGGAGGGCGGGGCACAGATACGCAGTATTTT. Residues: CASSQEGLAGGRGTDTQYF.

The sample holds a few counts of this clone. V gene TRBV7-9 combines with J gene TRBJ1-2; 7 bases agree with TRBD1. The CDR3 is 16 residues long. Germline V gene lookup returns CDR1 SEHNR and CDR2 FQNEAQ (reference sequence). V shed 5 bases and J 3 bases; nucleotides not matched to a gene: 12. The CDR3 nucleotides read TGTGCCAGCAGCCCCTGGGGACAGCTAACACACTATGGCTACACCTTC. The encoded protein is CASSPWGQLTHYGYTF.

The chain combines TRBV6-1 with TRBJ2-7, with a possible D match to TRBD1 (6 bases). V was pared by 3 bases and J by 0 bases, with 12 bases between. This CDR3 region has 15 residues. Germline CDR1 reads MNHNS; CDR2 reads SASEGT. Written as DNA, the CDR3 is TGTGCCAGCAGTGAGCCAGGGGACGTCTCCTACGAGCAGTACTTC. It specifies CASSEPGDVSYEQYF.

The chain employs TRBV12-3 or TRBV12-4 and TRBJ1-6, with D hard to call. V was cut by 5 bases and J by 8 bases, with 10 bases left in between. The CDR3 contains 13 residues. This CDR3 is CASSIRGDSPLHF. The CDR3 DNA reads as TGTGCCAGCAGTATACGGGGAGATTCACCCCTCCACTTT.

The chain uses TRBV2 and TRBJ2-2; 10 bases match TRBD2. The CDR3 extends over 16 amino acids. V was clipped by 4 bases and J by 5 bases; unmatched bases: 7. Germline V gene data show CDR1 as SNHLY and CDR2 as FYNNEI. The CDR3 loop is CASSVIAGGGTGELFF. CDR3 coding DNA: TGTGCCAGCAGTGTTATAGCGGGAGGTGGGACCGGGGAGCTGTTTTTT.

CDR3 protein: CASSLVARKLYNEQFF. The DNA of the CDR3 is TGCGCCAGCAGCTTGGTAGCCAGAAAATTATACAATGAGCAGTTCTTC. The gene calls are TRBV5-1 and TRBJ2-1, with D uncertain. The ends were cut back, 0 bases at V and 4 bases at J, with 14 bases in the middle. The V gene's germline CDR1 is SGHRS and CDR2 YFSETQ. The CDR3 runs 16 residues.

This sequence joins TRBV13 and TRBJ2-1, with 8 positions matching TRBD1. The V segment lost 0 bases and the J segment 8 bases; nucleotides outside the gene matches: 3. The CDR3 consists of 14 residues. CDR1 is PRHDT and CDR2 is FYEKMQ in the germline V gene (reference sequence). The CDR3 sequence: CASSLGGQGDEQFF. For the CDR3, the DNA is TGTGCCAGCAGCTTAGGAGGACAGGGCGATGAGCAGTTCTTC.

The chain links TRBV10-1 to TRBJ2-3, with TRBD2 identical over 7 bases. V dropped 7 bases and J dropped 6; count of bases not matched to a gene: 19. The CDR3 is 17 residues long. The germline CDR1 and CDR2 sequences are WNHNN and SYGVQD (reference sequence). In DNA form, the CDR3 reads TGCGCCAGCACCCCCGGGGGTGCGGGAGTTAATGCGGATACGCAGTATTTT. Its translation: CASTPGGAGVNADTQYF.

V and J are TRBV9 and TRBJ2-2, with 12 positions matching TRBD2. V shed 4 bases, J shed 3 bases, and the junction held 4 bases outside the gene matches. The CDR3 has 16 amino acids. CDR1 SGDLS and CDR2 YYNGEE come from the germline V gene. In DNA, the CDR3 is TGTGCCAGCAGCCTCGGACTAGCGGGACACACCGGGGAGCTGTTTTTT. Translating it yields CASSLGLAGHTGELFF.

The chain employs TRBV7-6 and TRBJ2-5, with a possible D match to TRBD2 (5 bases). Germline CDR1 reads SGHVS; CDR2 reads FNYEAQ. There are 14 residues in the CDR3. V lost 5 bases and J lost 5, with 15 bases in between. The CDR3 DNA follows: TGTGCCAGCAGCCTAAGACGGGGAGCGGAGACCCAGTACTTC. It encodes CASSLRRGAETQYF. The whole variable domain, remainder taken from reference TRBV7-6 and TRBJ2-5, is GAGVSQSPRYKVTKRGQDVALRCDPISGHVSLYWYRQALGQGPEFLTYFNYEAQQDKSGLPNDRFSAERPEGSISTLTIQRTEQRDSAMYRCASSLRRGAETQYFGPGTRLLVL.

The chain uses TRBV9 and TRBJ2-7; 7 nucleotides match TRBD1. From germline, CDR1 is SGDLS and CDR2 YYNGEE. CDR3 size: 14 residues. J was trimmed by 2 bases and V by 1 base; bases with no gene match: 3. The CDR3 DNA follows: TGTGCCAGCAGCGTAAGGACAGGACCCTACGAGCAGTACTTC. Its translation is CASSVRTGPYEQYF.

J is TRBJ2-7 and V is TRBV12-5; 9 nucleotides match TRBD2. V shed 0 bases, J shed 1 base, and the junction held 19 bases outside the gene matches. The CDR3 totals 21 residues. Germline CDR1 LGHNT, CDR2 FRNRAP. The CDR3 DNA reads TGTGCTAGTGGTTTGGTGCTGGGGGCGGGAGGGCCTTCGTTTTCGTCCTACGAGCAGTACTTC. Its protein is CASGLVLGAGGPSFSSYEQYF.

A word on this clone: An end of the junction does not agree with germline; a read error may underlie this. The J gene is TRBJ1-2, the V gene TRBV28, with D uncertain. The CDR3 runs 15 residues. The germline V gene encodes CDR1 MDHEN and CDR2 SYDVKM. The CDR3 coding sequence is TGTGCCAGCAGTTCACCCGGCAGTAGGAACTATGGCCACACCTTC. As protein: CASSSPGSRNYGHTF.